This T cell receptor beta chain is drawn from a study of CD39 and CD103 CD8 tumor-infiltrating T cells. Study-level information: Repertoire comparisons were shown for four patients, including a melanoma patient. The study's findings and limits: Top 30 DP CD8 TIL clonotypes covered roughly 55-86% of repertoire.

V lost 4 bases and J lost 0; bases outside the gene matches: 1. Per the germline V gene, CDR1 is SNHLY and CDR2 is FYNNEI. This CDR3 spans 15 amino acids. Each sorted subset gave roughly 8,500 to 110,000 cells for genomic DNA. The repertoire was sequenced with immunoSEQ multiplex PCR; TCRdb's copy has only in-frame clones and lacks some. The table records 950 to 1,500 clones, about 74% of them present only once. Turning to this clone: What it binds is not known.

The chain carries TRBV2 and TRBJ1-3, with 9 bases lining up with TRBD1. The source of this sequence is a human donor with ovarian cancer. Sequencing was done on a sample of CD39- CD103- CD8+ T cells sorted from the tumor. The subset is: CD103-CD39- double-negative CD45RA- CD8 T cells. As DNA, the CDR3 is TGTGCCAGCAGTGCGGACAGGGGCTCTGGAAACACCATATATTTT. Its protein is CASSADRGSGNTIYF.